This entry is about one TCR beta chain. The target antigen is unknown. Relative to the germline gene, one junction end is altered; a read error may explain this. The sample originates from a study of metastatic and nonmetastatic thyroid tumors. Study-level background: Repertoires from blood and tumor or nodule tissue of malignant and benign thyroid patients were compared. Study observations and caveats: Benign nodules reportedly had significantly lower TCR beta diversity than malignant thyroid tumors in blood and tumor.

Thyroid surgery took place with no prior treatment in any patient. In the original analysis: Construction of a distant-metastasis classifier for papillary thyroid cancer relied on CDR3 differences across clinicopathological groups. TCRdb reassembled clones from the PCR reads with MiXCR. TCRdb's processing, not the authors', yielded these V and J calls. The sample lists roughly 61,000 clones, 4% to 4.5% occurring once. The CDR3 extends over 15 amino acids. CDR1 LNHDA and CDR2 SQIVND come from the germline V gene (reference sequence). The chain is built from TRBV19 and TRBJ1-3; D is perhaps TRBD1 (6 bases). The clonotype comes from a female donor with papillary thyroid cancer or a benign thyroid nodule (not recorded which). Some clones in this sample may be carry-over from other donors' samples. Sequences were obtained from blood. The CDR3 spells CACRNQGSAGNTIYF. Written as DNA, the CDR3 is TGTGCCTGTAGAAATCAGGGGTCGGCGGGAAACACCATATATTTT.